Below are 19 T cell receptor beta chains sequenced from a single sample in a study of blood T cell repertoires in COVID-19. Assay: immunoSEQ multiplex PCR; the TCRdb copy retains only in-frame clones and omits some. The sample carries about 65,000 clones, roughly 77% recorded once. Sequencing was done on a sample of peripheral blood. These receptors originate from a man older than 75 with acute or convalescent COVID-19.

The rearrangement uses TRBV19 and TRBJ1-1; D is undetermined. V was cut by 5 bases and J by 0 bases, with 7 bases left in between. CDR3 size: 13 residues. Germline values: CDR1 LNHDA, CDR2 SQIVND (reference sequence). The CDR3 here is CASSQLMNTEAFF. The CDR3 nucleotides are TGTGCCAGTAGTCAACTTATGAACACTGAAGCTTTCTTT.

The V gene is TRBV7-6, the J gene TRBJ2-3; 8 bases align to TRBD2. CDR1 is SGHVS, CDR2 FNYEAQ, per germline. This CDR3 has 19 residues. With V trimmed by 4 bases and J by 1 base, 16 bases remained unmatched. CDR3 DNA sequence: TGTGCCAGCAGCTCCCAACGGGGGTACCGGGGGGGCCGCACAGATACGCAGTATTTT. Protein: CASSSQRGYRGGRTDTQYF.

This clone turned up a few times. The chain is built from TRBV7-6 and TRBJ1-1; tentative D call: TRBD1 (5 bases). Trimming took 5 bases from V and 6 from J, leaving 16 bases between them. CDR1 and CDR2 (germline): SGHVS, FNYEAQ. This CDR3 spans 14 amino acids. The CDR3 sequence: CASSPDRLDAEAFF. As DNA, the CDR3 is TGTGCCAGCAGCCCTGACAGATTAGACGCTGAAGCTTTCTTT.

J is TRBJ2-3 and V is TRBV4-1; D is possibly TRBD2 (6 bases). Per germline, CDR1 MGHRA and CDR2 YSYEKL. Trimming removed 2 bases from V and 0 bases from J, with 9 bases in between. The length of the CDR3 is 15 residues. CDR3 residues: CASSQTGVSTDTQYF. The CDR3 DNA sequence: TGCGCCAGCAGCCAAACGGGGGTGAGCACAGATACGCAGTATTTT.

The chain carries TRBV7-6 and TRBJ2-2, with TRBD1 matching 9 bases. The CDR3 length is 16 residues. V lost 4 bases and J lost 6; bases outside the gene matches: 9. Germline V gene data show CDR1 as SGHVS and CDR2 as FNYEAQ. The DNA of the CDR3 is TGTGCCAGCAGCTCTTCCGGGACAGGGTTCCCCGGGGAGCTGTTTTTT. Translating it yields CASSSSGTGFPGELFF.

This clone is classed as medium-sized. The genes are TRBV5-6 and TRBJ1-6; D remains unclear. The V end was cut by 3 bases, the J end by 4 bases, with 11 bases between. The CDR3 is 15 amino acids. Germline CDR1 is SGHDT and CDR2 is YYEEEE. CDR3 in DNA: TGTGCCAGCAGCTCCCTGACTAATTATAATTCACCCCTCCACTTT. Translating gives CASSSLTNYNSPLHF.

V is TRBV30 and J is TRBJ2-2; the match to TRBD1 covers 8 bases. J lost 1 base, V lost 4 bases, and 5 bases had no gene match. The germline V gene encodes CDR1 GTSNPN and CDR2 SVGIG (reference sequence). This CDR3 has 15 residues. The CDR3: CAWNKDRGNTGELFF. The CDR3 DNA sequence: TGTGCCTGGAACAAAGACAGGGGGAACACCGGGGAGCTGTTTTTT.

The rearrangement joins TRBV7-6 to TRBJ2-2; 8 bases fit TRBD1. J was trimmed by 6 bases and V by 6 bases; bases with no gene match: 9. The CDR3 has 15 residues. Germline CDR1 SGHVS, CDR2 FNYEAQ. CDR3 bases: TGTGCCAGCAGGCCGGGGACAGGAAGAGCCGGGGAGCTGTTTTTT. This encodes CASRPGTGRAGELFF.

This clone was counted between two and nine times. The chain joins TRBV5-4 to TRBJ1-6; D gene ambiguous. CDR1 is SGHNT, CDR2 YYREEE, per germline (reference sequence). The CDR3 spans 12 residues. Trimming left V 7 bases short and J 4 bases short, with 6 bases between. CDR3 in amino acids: CASGAYNSPLHF. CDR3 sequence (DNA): TGTGCCAGCGGAGCATATAATTCACCCCTCCACTTT.

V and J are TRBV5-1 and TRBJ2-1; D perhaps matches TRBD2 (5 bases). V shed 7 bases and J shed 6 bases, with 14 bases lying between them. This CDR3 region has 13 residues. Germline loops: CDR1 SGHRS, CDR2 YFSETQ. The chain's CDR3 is CASHRTGINEQFF. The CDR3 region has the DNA TGCGCCAGCCACCGGACGGGAATCAATGAGCAGTTCTTC. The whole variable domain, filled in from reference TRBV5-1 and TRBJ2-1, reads KAGVTQTPRYLIKTRGQQVTLSCSPISGHRSVSWYQQTPGQGLQFLFEYFSETQRNKGNFPGRFSGRQFSNSRSEMNVSTLELGDSALYLCASHRTGINEQFFGPGTRLTVL.

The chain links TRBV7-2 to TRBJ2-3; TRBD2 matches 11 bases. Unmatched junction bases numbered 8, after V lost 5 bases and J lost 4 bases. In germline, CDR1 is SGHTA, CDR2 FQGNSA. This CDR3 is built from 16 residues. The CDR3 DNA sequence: TGTGCCAGCAGCCCTACTAGCGGGGGAGGTGCAGATACGCAGTATTTT. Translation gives CASSPTSGGGADTQYF.

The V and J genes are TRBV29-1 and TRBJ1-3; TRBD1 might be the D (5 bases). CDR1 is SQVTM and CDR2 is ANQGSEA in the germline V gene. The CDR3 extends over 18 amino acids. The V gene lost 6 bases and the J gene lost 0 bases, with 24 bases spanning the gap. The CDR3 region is CSVWGDGEEPNSGNTIYF. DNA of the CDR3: TGCAGCGTGTGGGGGGACGGAGAGGAACCAAACTCTGGAAACACCATATATTTT.

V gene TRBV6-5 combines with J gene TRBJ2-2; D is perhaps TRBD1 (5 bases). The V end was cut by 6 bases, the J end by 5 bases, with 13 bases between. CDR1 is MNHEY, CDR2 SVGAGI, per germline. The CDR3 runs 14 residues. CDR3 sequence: CASSPPGRTGELFF. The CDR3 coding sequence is TGTGCCAGCAGCCCCCCAGGGCGAACCGGGGAGCTGTTTTTT.

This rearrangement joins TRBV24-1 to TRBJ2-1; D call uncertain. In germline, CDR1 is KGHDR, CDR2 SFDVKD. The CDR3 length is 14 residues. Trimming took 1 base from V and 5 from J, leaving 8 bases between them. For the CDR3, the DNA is TGTGCCACCAGTGATTTCTCGACAAACAATGAGCAGTTCTTC. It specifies CATSDFSTNNEQFF.

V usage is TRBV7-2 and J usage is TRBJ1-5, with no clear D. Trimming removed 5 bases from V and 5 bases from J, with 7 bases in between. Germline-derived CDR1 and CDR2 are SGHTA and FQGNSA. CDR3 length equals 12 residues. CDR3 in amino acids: CASSATYQPQHF. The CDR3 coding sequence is TGTGCCAGCAGCGCCACTTATCAGCCCCAGCATTTT.

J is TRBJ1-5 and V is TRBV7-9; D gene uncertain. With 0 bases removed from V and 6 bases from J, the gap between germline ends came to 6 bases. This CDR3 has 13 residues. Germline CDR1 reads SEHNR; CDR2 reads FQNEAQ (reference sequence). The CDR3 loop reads CASSLAAAQPQHF. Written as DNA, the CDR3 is TGTGCCAGCAGCTTAGCGGCGGCTCAGCCCCAGCATTTT.

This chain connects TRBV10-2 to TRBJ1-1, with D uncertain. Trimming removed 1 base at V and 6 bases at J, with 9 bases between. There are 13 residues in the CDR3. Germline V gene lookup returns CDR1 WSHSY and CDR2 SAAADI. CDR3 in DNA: TGCGCCAGCAGTGAGTATGAGGGCTCTGAAGCTTTCTTT. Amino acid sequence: CASSEYEGSEAFF.

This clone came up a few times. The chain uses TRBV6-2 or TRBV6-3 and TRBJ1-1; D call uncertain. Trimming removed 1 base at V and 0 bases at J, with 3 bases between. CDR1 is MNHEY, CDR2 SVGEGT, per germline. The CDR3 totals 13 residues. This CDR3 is CASSYFLNTEAFF. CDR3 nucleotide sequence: TGTGCCAGCAGTTACTTCTTGAACACTGAAGCTTTCTTT.

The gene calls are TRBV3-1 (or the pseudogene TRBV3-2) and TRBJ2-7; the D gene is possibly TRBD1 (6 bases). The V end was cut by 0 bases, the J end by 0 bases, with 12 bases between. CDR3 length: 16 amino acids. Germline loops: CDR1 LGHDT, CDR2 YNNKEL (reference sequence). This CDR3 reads CASSQDRDMISYEQYF. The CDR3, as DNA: TGTGCCAGCAGCCAAGACCGGGACATGATCTCCTACGAGCAGTACTTC.